This T cell receptor (beta chain) was obtained from a study of blood T cell repertoires in COVID-19. Study summary: Material from acute and convalescent COVID-19 was sourced from the United States, Italy and Spain. PBMCs, B-cell-depleted T cells, or T cells provided the cDNA or gDNA that made up the material.

In the original analysis: From reference gene primer amplification, estimates of nucleated cell counts were derived. Method: immunoSEQ multiplex PCR; TCRdb's copy keeps in-frame clones and lacks some. V, J and clone size are those of that table, while D and trimming were read from the DNA. The sample shows 120,000 or so clones, around 80% of them seen only once. Sequences were obtained from peripheral blood. This TCR derives from a middle-aged man with acute or convalescent COVID-19.

The CDR3 loop reads CASSRGQGIGNTIYF. The DNA of the CDR3 is TGTGCCAGCAGTCGAGGACAGGGTATTGGAAACACCATATATTTT. This rearrangement joins TRBV5-4 to TRBJ1-3; TRBD1 agrees at 8 bases. J lost 3 bases, V lost 5 bases, and 7 bases had no gene match. CDR3 length: 15 amino acids. Germline CDR1 is SGHNT and CDR2 is YYREEE (reference sequence).